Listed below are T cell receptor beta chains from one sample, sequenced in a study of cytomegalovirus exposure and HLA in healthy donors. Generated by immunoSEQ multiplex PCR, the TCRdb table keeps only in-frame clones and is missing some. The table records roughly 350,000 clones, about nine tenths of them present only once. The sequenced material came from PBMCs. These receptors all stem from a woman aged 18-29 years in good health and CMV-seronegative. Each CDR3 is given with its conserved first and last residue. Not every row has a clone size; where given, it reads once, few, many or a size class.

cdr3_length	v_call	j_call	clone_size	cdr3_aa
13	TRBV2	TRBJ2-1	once	CASNGFRYNEQFF
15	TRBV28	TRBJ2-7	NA	CASSLMQGAQNEQYF
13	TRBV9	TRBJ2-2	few	CASSAEGQGELFF
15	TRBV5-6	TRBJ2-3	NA	CASSFRGLSTDTQYF
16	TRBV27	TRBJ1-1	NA	CASSLGLTARRTEAFF
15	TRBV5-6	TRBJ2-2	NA	CASSLYTGATGELFF
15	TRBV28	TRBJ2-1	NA	CASSDLAATINEQFF
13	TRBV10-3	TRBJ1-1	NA	CAISESVGGATFF
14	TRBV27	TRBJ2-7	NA	CASSRSQQGYEQYF
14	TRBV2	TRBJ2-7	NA	CASSEPPGIGEQYF
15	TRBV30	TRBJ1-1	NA	CAWTGTTGLNTEAFF
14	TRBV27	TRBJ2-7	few	CASSSPTGIREQYF
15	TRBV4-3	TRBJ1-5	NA	CASSQEQGSNQPQHF
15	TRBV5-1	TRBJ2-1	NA	CASSIGQGANNEQFF
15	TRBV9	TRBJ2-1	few	CASSVDGRSYNEQFF
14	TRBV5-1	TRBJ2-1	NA	CASSWMAGDNEQFF
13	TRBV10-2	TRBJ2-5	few	CASRQQSQETQYF
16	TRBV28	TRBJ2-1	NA	CASSPPTSGRGNEQFF
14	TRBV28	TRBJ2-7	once	CASRGISETYEQYF
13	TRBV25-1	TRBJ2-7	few	CASSEWGTSEQYF
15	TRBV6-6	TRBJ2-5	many	CASSYASGSGETQYF
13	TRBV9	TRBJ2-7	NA	CASSSPGGYEQYF
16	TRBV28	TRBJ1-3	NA	CASSLSPKSSGNTIYF
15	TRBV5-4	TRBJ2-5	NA	CASSPDSGASETQYF
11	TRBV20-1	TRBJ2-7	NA	CSARTDRGQYF
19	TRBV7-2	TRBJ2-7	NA	CASSSPGSGGSLFSYEQYF
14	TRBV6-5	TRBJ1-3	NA	CASSYVEGGNTIYF
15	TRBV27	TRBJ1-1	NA	CASSSATGSSTEAFF
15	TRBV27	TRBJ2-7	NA	CASSLRLAEHYEQYF
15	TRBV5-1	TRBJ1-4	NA	CASSRAGITNEKLFF
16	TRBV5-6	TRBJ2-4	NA	CASSLVTGLAKNIQYF
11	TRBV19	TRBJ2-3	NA	CASGKADTQYF
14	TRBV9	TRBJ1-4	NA	CASSVAGGSEKLFF
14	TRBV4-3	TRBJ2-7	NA	CASSPGQGLVEQYF
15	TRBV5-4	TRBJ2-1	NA	CASSLGVGTYNEQFF
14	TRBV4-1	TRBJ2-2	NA	CATKQGANTGELFF